This T cell receptor beta chain is from a study of blood T cell repertoires in COVID-19. Study summary: Samples taken during acute and convalescent COVID-19 were collected in the United States, Italy and Spain. T cells, B-cell-depleted T cells, or PBMCs supplied cDNA or gDNA.

TCRdb's copy holds only in-frame clones and misses some; the assay was immunoSEQ multiplex PCR. The sample gives some 110,000 clones, approximately 80% of which show up once; 14% to 15% is in the top ten. There are 15 residues in the CDR3. Unmatched junction bases numbered 5, after V lost 4 bases and J lost 1 base. The germline V gene encodes CDR1 LGHDT and CDR2 YNNKEL (reference sequence). The clonotype comes from an older woman with acute or convalescent COVID-19. Sequencing input: peripheral blood. The chain employs TRBV3-1 (or the pseudogene TRBV3-2) and TRBJ1-2, with 8 bases that match TRBD1. In DNA form, the CDR3 reads TGTGCCAGCAGCCGACCCAGGGGGCTTAACTATGGCTACACCTTC. The encoded protein is CASSRPRGLNYGYTF.